The 29 T cell receptor beta chains reported below all come from one sample, sequenced in a study of T cell responses to AZD1222 COVID-19 vaccine. Generated by immunoSEQ multiplex PCR, the TCRdb table keeps only in-frame clones and is missing some. Here the sample spans more than 120,000 clones, roughly nine tenths being singletons. Material: peripheral blood, obtained 28 days after the second AZD1222 dose. Receptor source: an adult who received the AZD1222 COVID-19 vaccine.

The V and J genes are TRBV28 and TRBJ1-4; D gene ambiguous. With 6 bases removed from V and 4 bases from J, the gap between germline ends came to 15 bases. The CDR3 is 15 residues long. CDR1 MDHEN and CDR2 SYDVKM come from the germline V gene. The CDR3 reads CASSNPGGYNEKLFF. CDR3 bases: TGTGCCAGCAGCAATCCGGGCGGCTATAATGAAAAACTGTTTTTT. The full variable domain, with the rest looked up from reference TRBV28 and TRBJ1-4, is DVKVTQSSRYLVKRTGEKVFLECVQDMDHENMFWYRQDPGLGLRLIYFSYDVKMKEKGDIPEGYSVSREKKERFSLILESASTNQTSMYLCASSNPGGYNEKLFFGSGTQLSVL.

This chain links TRBV11-2 with TRBJ2-7; 14 bases line up with TRBD2. Germline CDR1 reads SGHAT; CDR2 reads FQNNGV. V was clipped by 5 bases and J by 3 bases; unmatched bases: 9. This CDR3 is built from 17 residues. CDR3 amino acids: CASSVTSGRANLYEQYF. As DNA, the CDR3 is TGTGCCAGCAGCGTGACTAGCGGGAGGGCAAACCTCTACGAGCAGTACTTC.

The rearrangement joins TRBV30 to TRBJ2-6; D might be TRBD2 (5 bases). In germline, CDR1 is GTSNPN, CDR2 SVGIG (reference sequence). The CDR3 has 15 residues. Trimming shortened V by 0 bases and J by 0 bases, and 6 bases separated the two germline ends. The CDR3 DNA follows: TGTGCCTGGAGTGTGGAGGCCTCTGGGGCCAACGTCCTGACTTTC. It specifies CAWSVEASGANVLTF.

V and J are TRBV9 and TRBJ2-3, with 11 bases lining up with TRBD2. This CDR3 contains 19 residues. Germline loops: CDR1 SGDLS, CDR2 YYNGEE. The V segment lost 4 bases and the J segment 2 bases; nucleotides outside the gene matches: 15. CDR3 amino acids: CASSTSISGRAPTTDTQYF. The CDR3 DNA follows: TGTGCCAGCAGCACCTCGATTAGCGGGAGGGCCCCCACCACAGATACGCAGTATTTT. Complete variable domain (other parts from reference TRBV9 and TRBJ2-3): DSGVTQTPKHLITATGQRVTLRCSPRSGDLSVYWYQQSLDQGLQFLIQYYNGEERAKGNILERFSAQQFPDLHSELNLSSLELGDSALYFCASSTSISGRAPTTDTQYFGPGTRLTVL.

The chain has TRBV11-2 and TRBJ2-3; the D is unclear. The germline CDR1 and CDR2 sequences are SGHAT and FQNNGV. The CDR3 is made up of 14 amino acids. Trimming shortened V by 2 bases and J by 2 bases, and 8 bases separated the two germline ends. The CDR3 region is CASSLRRNTDTQYF. The DNA of the CDR3 is TGTGCCAGCAGCTTACGGCGAAACACAGATACGCAGTATTTT.

This chain links TRBV7-3 with TRBJ1-1; 8 bases agree with TRBD1. The CDR3 runs 15 residues. J was trimmed by 2 bases and V by 4 bases; bases with no gene match: 6. Germline V gives CDR1 SGHTA, CDR2 FQGTGA. CDR3 coding DNA: TGTGCCAGCAGCTCCACCGGACAGGGCAACACTGAAGCTTTCTTT. It yields the protein CASSSTGQGNTEAFF.

The CDR3 bases are TGTGCCAGCAGTTCCACCCTCGGTCAGGGGTGGACCTACGAGCAGTACTTC. Translation: CASSSTLGQGWTYEQYF. This chain uses TRBV6-2 or TRBV6-3 with TRBJ2-7, with a tentative D call TRBD1 (6 bases). V was shortened by 4 bases and J by 2 bases, with 21 bases between the two germline ends. In germline, CDR1 is MNHEY, CDR2 SVGEGT. The CDR3 is 17 amino acids.

The gene calls are TRBV28 and TRBJ1-2; D perhaps matches TRBD1 (6 bases). The CDR3 totals 17 residues. V was pared by 6 bases and J by 2 bases, with 22 bases between. Germline CDR1 reads MDHEN; CDR2 reads SYDVKM. The CDR3 DNA sequence: TGTGCCAGCAGAATTACGACCGCTACAGGGTTCAACTATGGCTACACCTTC. This sequence encodes CASRITTATGFNYGYTF.

The chain recombines TRBV28 with TRBJ1-2, with 10 nucleotides matching TRBD1. Looked up from germline, CDR1 is MDHEN and CDR2 is SYDVKM. With V trimmed by 6 bases and J by 1 base, 2 bases remained unmatched. The CDR3 runs 14 residues. This CDR3 is CASRTGGGNYGYTF. The CDR3 coding sequence is TGTGCCAGCAGGACAGGGGGCGGTAACTATGGCTACACCTTC.

This clone was detected only once. The rearrangement links TRBV2 to TRBJ2-7; possible D gene TRBD1, 6 bases. Germline V gives CDR1 SNHLY, CDR2 FYNNEI. V was clipped by 2 bases and J by 3 bases, with 11 bases between them. CDR3 size: 14 residues. The CDR3 spells CASSENRAGYEQYF. CDR3 DNA sequence: TGTGCCAGCAGTGAAAACAGGGCAGGCTACGAGCAGTACTTC.

This clone was seen a single time. The genes are TRBV28 and TRBJ1-1; a possible D gene is TRBD1 (6 bases). The CDR3 loop spans 17 amino acids. Trimming left V 5 bases short and J 1 base short, with 20 bases between. Germline values: CDR1 MDHEN, CDR2 SYDVKM. CDR3 amino acids: CASSAPETGARNTEAFF. CDR3 in DNA: TGTGCCAGCAGTGCCCCGGAGACAGGCGCCAGGAACACTGAAGCTTTCTTT. The whole variable domain, filled in from reference TRBV28 and TRBJ1-1, reads DVKVTQSSRYLVKRTGEKVFLECVQDMDHENMFWYRQDPGLGLRLIYFSYDVKMKEKGDIPEGYSVSREKKERFSLILESASTNQTSMYLCASSAPETGARNTEAFFGQGTRLTVV.

The V and J genes are TRBV6-5 and TRBJ1-2; 8 nucleotides match TRBD1. This CDR3 contains 13 residues. CDR1 is MNHEY and CDR2 is SVGAGI in the germline V gene. V lost 6 bases to trimming and J lost 6 bases; unmatched junction nucleotides: 6. The CDR3 sequence is CASRDREDHGYTF. The CDR3 region has the DNA TGTGCCAGCAGGGACAGGGAGGATCATGGCTACACCTTC.

This clone was observed a single time. V is TRBV19 and J is TRBJ1-1, with D possibly TRBD1 on 5 matching bases. This CDR3 region has 16 residues. V lost 5 bases to trimming and J lost 1 base, with 17 bases between them. Per the germline V gene, CDR1 is LNHDA and CDR2 is SQIVND (reference sequence). CDR3 coding DNA: TGTGCCAGTAGTCGAGGGGTGGATCTAAGGAACACTGAAGCTTTCTTT. It translates to CASSRGVDLRNTEAFF.

The chain combines TRBV28 with TRBJ2-7; 9 positions match TRBD2. V gave up 6 bases and J gave up 2 bases; unmatched junction bases: 11. The germline V gene encodes CDR1 MDHEN and CDR2 SYDVKM. The CDR3 is made up of 16 amino acids. In nucleotides, the CDR3 is TGTGCCAGCAGACTAGCGGGCAGACTTACCACCTACGAGCAGTACTTC. It yields the protein CASRLAGRLTTYEQYF. The complete variable domain, with remaining parts taken from reference TRBV28 and TRBJ2-7, reads DVKVTQSSRYLVKRTGEKVFLECVQDMDHENMFWYRQDPGLGLRLIYFSYDVKMKEKGDIPEGYSVSREKKERFSLILESASTNQTSMYLCASRLAGRLTTYEQYFGPGTRLTVT.

This clone was seen a handful of times. V is TRBV18 and J is TRBJ2-1, with 10 bases matching TRBD2. This CDR3 contains 14 residues. J was trimmed by 7 bases and V by 2 bases; bases with no gene match: 2. The germline CDR1 and CDR2 sequences are KGHSH and LQKENI. The CDR3 coding sequence is TGTGCCAGCTCACCAACTAGCGGGAAAAATGAGCAGTTCTTC. Residues: CASSPTSGKNEQFF. The full variable domain, completed using reference TRBV18 and TRBJ2-1, is NAGVMQNPRHLVRRRGQEARLRCSPMKGHSHVYWYRQLPEEGLKFMVYLQKENIIDESGMPKERFSAEFPKEGPSILRIQQVVRGDSAAYFCASSPTSGKNEQFFGPGTRLTVL.

The gene calls are TRBV7-9 and TRBJ1-1; D possibly corresponds to TRBD1 (5 bases). V lost 2 bases, J lost 4 bases, and 14 bases lay in between. The CDR3 is 15 residues long. Germline loops: CDR1 SEHNR, CDR2 FQNEAQ (reference sequence). The CDR3 DNA reads as TGTGCCAGCAGCTTATCTCCGGGGGTATCCACTGAAGCTTTCTTT. This sequence encodes CASSLSPGVSTEAFF. Variable domain in full (rest from reference TRBV7-9 and TRBJ1-1): DTGVSQNPRHKITKRGQNVTFRCDPISEHNRLYWYRQTLGQGPEFLTYFQNEAQLEKSRLLSDRFSAERPKGSFSTLEIQRTEQGDSAMYLCASSLSPGVSTEAFFGQGTRLTVV.

This clone turned up a few times. The chain links TRBV13 to TRBJ1-1, with D perhaps matching TRBD1 (6 bases). The V gene lost 5 bases and the J gene lost 8 bases, with 21 bases spanning the gap. The V gene's germline CDR1 is PRHDT and CDR2 FYEKMQ (reference sequence). CDR3 length equals 15 residues. The CDR3 region has the DNA TGTGCCAGCAGCCCCACAGGGAGTGGAGCTGGGGAAGCTTTCTTT. Translating gives CASSPTGSGAGEAFF.

The V and J genes are TRBV7-3 and TRBJ2-1; 7 positions agree with TRBD1. CDR3 size: 15 residues. The V segment lost 6 bases and the J segment 7 bases; nucleotides outside the gene matches: 12. Germline values: CDR1 SGHTA, CDR2 FQGTGA. The DNA of the CDR3 is TGTGCCAGCAGTCTCCCAGGGGGTCCTCGGAATGAGCAGTTCTTC. Protein product: CASSLPGGPRNEQFF.

J is TRBJ1-5 and V is TRBV19, with D uncertain. The CDR3 has 17 residues. Germline V gene lookup returns CDR1 LNHDA and CDR2 SQIVND (reference sequence). Trimming cost V 6 bases and J 2 bases, with 20 bases left between them. The CDR3 loop is CASSLSRAAGGNQPQHF. DNA of the CDR3: TGTGCCAGTAGCCTTAGCCGAGCCGCCGGAGGCAATCAGCCCCAGCATTTT.

The chain joins TRBV28 to TRBJ1-6; unclear D gene. Germline lookup yields CDR1 MDHEN and CDR2 SYDVKM. This CDR3 comprises 16 residues. Between the trimmed V and J ends, which lost 3 bases and 6 bases, there was a span of 15 bases. The CDR3: CASSLALGRINSPLHF. For the CDR3, the DNA is TGTGCCAGCAGTTTGGCCCTTGGACGGATTAATTCACCCCTCCACTTT.

In this sample, this clone turned up once. The chain recombines TRBV19 with TRBJ1-6; D gene unclear. CDR3 length: 12 residues. Germline loops: CDR1 LNHDA, CDR2 SQIVND (reference sequence). Trimming removed 7 bases at V and 0 bases at J, with 1 base between. CDR3 DNA: TGTGCCAGTAACTCCTATAATTCACCCCTCCACTTT. Residues: CASNSYNSPLHF.

This clone was seen only a few times. The chain has TRBV15 and TRBJ1-2; D gene unclear. Germline V gives CDR1 LNHNV, CDR2 YYDKDF (reference sequence). The CDR3 has 12 residues. V was shortened by 0 bases and J by 6 bases, with 5 bases between the two germline ends. Here the CDR3 DNA reads TGTGCCACCAGCAGAGACAGGAATGGCTACACCTTC. This codes for CATSRDRNGYTF.

The chain has TRBV19 and TRBJ1-3; a weak D match, TRBD1 (5 bases). Per germline, CDR1 LNHDA and CDR2 SQIVND (reference sequence). Trimming stripped 6 bases from V and 3 bases from J, with 9 bases between. The CDR3 runs to 13 residues. Here the CDR3 DNA reads TGTGCCAGTAGGGAAGACAGTGGAAACACCATATATTTT. The encoded protein is CASREDSGNTIYF. The whole variable domain, filled in from reference TRBV19 and TRBJ1-3, reads DGGITQSPKYLFRKEGQNVTLSCEQNLNHDAMYWYRQDPGQGLRLIYYSQIVNDFQKGDIAEGYSVSREKKESFPLTVTSAQKNPTAFYLCASREDSGNTIYFGEGSWLTVV.

The rearrangement links TRBV29-1 to TRBJ1-1; D gene unclear. In germline, CDR1 is SQVTM, CDR2 ANQGSEA. V was pared by 3 bases and J by 10 bases, with 12 bases between. The CDR3 has 11 amino acids. The CDR3 nucleotides read TGCAGCGTTGATCCCCCGGTCGGAGCTTTCTTT. Its protein product is CSVDPPVGAFF.

This chain connects TRBV18 to TRBJ2-1; D is uncertain. The germline V gene has CDR1 KGHSH and CDR2 LQKENI. The V end was cut by 5 bases, the J end by 2 bases, with 13 bases between. The CDR3 is 15 amino acids. In nucleotides, the CDR3 is TGTGCCAGCTCATCGATCCATGGCGCCTACAATGAGCAGTTCTTC. Translating gives CASSSIHGAYNEQFF.

The CDR3 DNA sequence: TGTGCCACCAGTGATTCTTACCCTCACCCGCAGGGGGGGAACACTGAAGCTTTCTTT. Its translation: CATSDSYPHPQGGNTEAFF. The chain combines TRBV24-1 with TRBJ1-1, with 7 bases matching TRBD1. The trim removed 2 bases at V and 1 base at J, leaving 15 bases unmatched. Germline loops: CDR1 KGHDR, CDR2 SFDVKD. CDR3 length equals 19 residues.

This clone was counted a few times. The chain links TRBV7-2 to TRBJ1-4; 8 nucleotides agree with TRBD1. The CDR3 covers 16 residues. The junction had 11 bases not matched to a gene; V was cut back by 5 bases and J by 6 bases. The germline V gene has CDR1 SGHTA and CDR2 FQGNSA. CDR3 amino acids: CASSPIADRVDEKLFF. Written as DNA, the CDR3 is TGTGCCAGCAGCCCGATAGCGGACAGGGTCGATGAAAAACTGTTTTTT.

The rearrangement links TRBV10-3 to TRBJ2-7; D might be TRBD2 (6 bases). The CDR3 runs 14 residues. In germline, CDR1 is ENHRY, CDR2 SYGVKD. V lost 0 bases to trimming and J lost 6 bases, with 12 bases between them. CDR3 coding DNA: TGTGCCATCAGTGAGTCGGAGGGGACGCGCGAGCAGTACTTC. Translating it yields CAISESEGTREQYF.

The J gene is TRBJ2-7, the V gene TRBV12-3 or TRBV12-4, with a weak D call TRBD1 (5 bases). The CDR3 runs to 12 residues. The V end was cut by 6 bases, the J end by 2 bases, with 8 bases between. As DNA, the CDR3 is TGTGCCAGCAGCCCAGGGACCTACGAGCAGTACTTC. It translates to CASSPGTYEQYF.